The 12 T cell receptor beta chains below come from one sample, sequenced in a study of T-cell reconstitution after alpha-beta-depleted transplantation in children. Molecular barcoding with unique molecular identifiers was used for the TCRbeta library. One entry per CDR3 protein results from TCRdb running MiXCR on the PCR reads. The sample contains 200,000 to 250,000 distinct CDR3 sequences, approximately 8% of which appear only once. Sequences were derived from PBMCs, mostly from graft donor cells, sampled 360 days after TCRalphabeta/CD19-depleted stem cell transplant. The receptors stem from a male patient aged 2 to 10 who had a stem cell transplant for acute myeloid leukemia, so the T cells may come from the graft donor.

The CDR3 DNA reads as TGTGCCAGCAGTTTCCGACAGGGTCTAGCCAAAAACATTCAGTACTTC. It is translated as CASSFRQGLAKNIQYF. This chain connects TRBV6-5 to TRBJ2-4; 7 bases line up with TRBD1. J was trimmed by 0 bases and V by 4 bases; bases with no gene match: 6. The CDR3 length is 16 residues. The germline V gene has CDR1 MNHEY and CDR2 SVGAGI.

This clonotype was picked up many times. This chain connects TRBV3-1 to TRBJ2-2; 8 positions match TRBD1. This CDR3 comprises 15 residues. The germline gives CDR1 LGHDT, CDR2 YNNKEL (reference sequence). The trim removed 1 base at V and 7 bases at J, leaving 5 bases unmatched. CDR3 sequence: CASSQGQGQSGELFF. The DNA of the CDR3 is TGTGCCAGCAGCCAAGGACAGGGGCAGAGCGGGGAGCTGTTTTTT.

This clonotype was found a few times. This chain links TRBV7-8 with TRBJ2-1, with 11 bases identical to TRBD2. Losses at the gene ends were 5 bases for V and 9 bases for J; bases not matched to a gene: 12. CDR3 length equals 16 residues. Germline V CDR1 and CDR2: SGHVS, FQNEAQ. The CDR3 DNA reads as TGTGCCAGCAGCCCCGATAGCGGGAGGGGGTCGGGTGAGCAGTTCTTC. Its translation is CASSPDSGRGSGEQFF.

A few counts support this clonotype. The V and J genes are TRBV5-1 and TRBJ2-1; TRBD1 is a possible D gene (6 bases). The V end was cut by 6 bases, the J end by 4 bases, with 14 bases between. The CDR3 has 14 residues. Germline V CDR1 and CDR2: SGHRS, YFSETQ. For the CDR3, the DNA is TGCGCCAGCAACTTTGGCGACAGGTACAATGAGCAGTTCTTC. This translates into CASNFGDRYNEQFF.

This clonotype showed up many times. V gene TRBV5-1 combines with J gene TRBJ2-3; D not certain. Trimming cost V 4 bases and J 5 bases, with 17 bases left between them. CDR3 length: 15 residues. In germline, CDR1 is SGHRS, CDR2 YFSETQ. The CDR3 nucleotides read TGCGCCAGCAGCCTGGGGTCCGGGTATGGAGATACGCAGTATTTT. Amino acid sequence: CASSLGSGYGDTQYF.

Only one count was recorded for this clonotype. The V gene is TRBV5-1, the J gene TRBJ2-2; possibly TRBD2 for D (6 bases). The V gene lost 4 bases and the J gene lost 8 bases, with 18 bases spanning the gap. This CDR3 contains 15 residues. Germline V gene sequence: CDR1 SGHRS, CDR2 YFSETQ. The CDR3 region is CASSESGLSAGELFF. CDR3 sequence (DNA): TGCGCCAGCAGCGAAAGCGGGCTATCAGCGGGGGAGCTGTTTTTT.

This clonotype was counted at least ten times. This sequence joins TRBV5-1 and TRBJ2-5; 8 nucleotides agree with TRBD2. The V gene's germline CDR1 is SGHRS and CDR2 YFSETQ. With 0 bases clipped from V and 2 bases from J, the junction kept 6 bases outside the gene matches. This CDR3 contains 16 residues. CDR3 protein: CASSLDLGLGQETQYF. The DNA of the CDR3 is TGCGCCAGCAGCTTGGATCTGGGACTAGGTCAAGAGACCCAGTACTTC.

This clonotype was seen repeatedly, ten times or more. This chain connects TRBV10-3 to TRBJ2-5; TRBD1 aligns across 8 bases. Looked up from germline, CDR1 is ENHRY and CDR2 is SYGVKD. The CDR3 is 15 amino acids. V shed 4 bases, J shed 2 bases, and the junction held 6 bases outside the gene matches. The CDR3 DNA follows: TGTGCCATCAGTGTATTCGGACAGGGACAAGAGACCCAGTACTTC. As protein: CAISVFGQGQETQYF.

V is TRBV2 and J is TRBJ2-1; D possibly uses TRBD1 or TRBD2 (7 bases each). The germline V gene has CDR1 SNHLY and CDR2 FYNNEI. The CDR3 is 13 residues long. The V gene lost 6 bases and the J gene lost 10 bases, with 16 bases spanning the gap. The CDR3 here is CASSPTRGGEQFF. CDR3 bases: TGTGCCAGCAGCCCCACCAGGGGGGGCGAGCAGTTCTTC.

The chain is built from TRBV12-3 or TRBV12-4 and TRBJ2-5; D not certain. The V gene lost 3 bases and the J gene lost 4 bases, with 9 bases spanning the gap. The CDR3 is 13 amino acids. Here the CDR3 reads CASSFQMPETQYF. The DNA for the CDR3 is TGTGCCAGCAGTTTTCAAATGCCAGAGACCCAGTACTTC.

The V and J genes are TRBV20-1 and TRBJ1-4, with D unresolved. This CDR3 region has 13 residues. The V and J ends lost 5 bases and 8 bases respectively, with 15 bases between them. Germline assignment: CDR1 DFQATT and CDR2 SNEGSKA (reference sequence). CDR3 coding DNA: TGCAGTGCTCCACTGTTGGGGAACGAAAAACTGTTTTTT. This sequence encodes CSAPLLGNEKLFF.

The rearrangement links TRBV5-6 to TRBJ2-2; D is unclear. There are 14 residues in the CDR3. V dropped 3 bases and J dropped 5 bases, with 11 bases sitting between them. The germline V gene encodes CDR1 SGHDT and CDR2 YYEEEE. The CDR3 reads CASSWVGPTGELFF. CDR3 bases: TGTGCCAGCAGCTGGGTCGGCCCTACCGGGGAGCTGTTTTTT.